Listed below are T cell receptor beta chains from one sample, sequenced in a study of blood T cells in healthy people across ages. MiXCR was run by TCRdb on the 5' RACE reads, yielding one entry per CDR3 protein. The sample includes about a million distinct CDR3 sequences, roughly 48% of them seen just once. Sequenced input: blood. The receptors were gathered from a man aged 30 to 45 in good health. Each CDR3 is given with its conserved first and last residue. A D gene is named only where the DNA matches it firmly. The listing skips clone size in some rows; elsewhere it reads once, few, many or a size class.

abundance	v_gene	j_gene	d_gene	CDR3nt	CDR3aa
.	TRBV14	TRBJ2-3	TRBD1	TGTGCCAGCAGCTATCTCCCCGGGACAGCGACAGATACGCAGTATTTT	CASSYLPGTATDTQYF
.	TRBV6-1	TRBJ2-3	.	TGTGCCAGCTCTTCGGGGTCTATCACAGATACGCAGTATTTT	CASSSGSITDTQYF
.	TRBV28	TRBJ2-7	TRBD1	TGTGCCAGCAGTCCAAGGACAGGGTACACCTATGACTACGAGCAGTACTTC	CASSPRTGYTYDYEQYF
.	TRBV9	TRBJ2-1	.	TGTGCCAGCGGCGTATCCGTAGGCCTTCGGGACAATGAGCAGTTCTTC	CASGVSVGLRDNEQFF
few	TRBV4-2	TRBJ2-5	.	TGTGCCAGCAGCCAAGGAATGTTAGGCAGGCAAGAGACCCAGTACTTC	CASSQGMLGRQETQYF
.	TRBV3-1	TRBJ1-3	.	TGTGCCAGCAGTCCTGACCTCTACTCTGGAAACACCATATATTTT	CASSPDLYSGNTIYF
many	TRBV10-3	TRBJ2-5	.	TGTGCCATCAGTGAGTCGAATCAAGAGACCCAGTACTTC	CAISESNQETQYF
.	TRBV5-5	TRBJ2-2	TRBD1	TGTGCCAGCAGCTTGACAGGGGGCGGCGGGGAGCTGTTTTTT	CASSLTGGGGELFF
few	TRBV5-1	TRBJ1-2	.	TGCGCCAGCAGCCTGGACGGAGCCTATGGCTACACCTTC	CASSLDGAYGYTF
once	TRBV29-1	TRBJ1-1	.	TGCAGCGTTGCTCCCCGCCTAAACACTGAAGCTTTCTTT	CSVAPRLNTEAFF
.	TRBV10-3	TRBJ2-3	TRBD2	TGTGCCATCAGTGTAGCGGGGACACCACAAGATACGCAGTATTTT	CAISVAGTPQDTQYF
.	TRBV6-6	TRBJ1-4	.	TGTGCCAGCGAAGATCGAACCGGGGCCTATAATGAAAAACTGTTTTTT	CASEDRTGAYNEKLFF
few	TRBV3-1	TRBJ2-1	.	TGTGCCAGCAGCCTTACAACCTCGGCCCTTAATGAGCAGTTCTTC	CASSLTTSALNEQFF
.	TRBV27	TRBJ1-1	TRBD1	TGTGCCAGCAGTACACGGACAGGACCCACTGAAGCTTTCTTT	CASSTRTGPTEAFF
once	TRBV28	TRBJ1-6	TRBD1	TGTGCCAGCAGTCTCGACACAGGGGGCGGTTATTCACCCCTCCACTTT	CASSLDTGGGYSPLHF
.	TRBV20-1	TRBJ2-7	.	TGCAGTGCTGGCCTCGGACAGCAAATTTCCTACGAGCAGTACTTC	CSAGLGQQISYEQYF
.	TRBV3-1	TRBJ2-7	.	TGTGCCAGCAGCCAAGATTCCCTCCGGGTCTACGAGCAGTACTTC	CASSQDSLRVYEQYF
few	TRBV27	TRBJ2-3	.	TGTGCCAGCAGTTTATTGGCGGGGGCCCGCCTTGGGGATACGCAGTATTTT	CASSLLAGARLGDTQYF
many	TRBV20-1	TRBJ2-5	.	TGCAGTGCTAGAGATTACCAAGAGACCCAGTACTTC	CSARDYQETQYF
few	TRBV7-9	TRBJ1-5	TRBD1	TGTGCCAGCAGCCGAGACAGGGCGAATCAGCCCCAGCATTTT	CASSRDRANQPQHF